These 5 T cell receptor beta chains came from one sample sequenced in a study of T cell responses to AZD1222 COVID-19 vaccine. Assay used: immunoSEQ multiplex PCR; TCRdb lists only in-frame clones, some missing. The sample comprises about 140,000 clones, 92% of which are singletons, and approximately 2.3% rests with the top ten. Material: peripheral blood, obtained on day 0 of AZD1222 vaccination. The receptors were gathered from an adult in good health.

The chain combines TRBV4-1 with TRBJ2-5; 11 bases fit TRBD2. The CDR3 runs to 19 residues. Trimming at V came to 0 bases and at J to 1 base, leaving 10 bases not matched to a gene. Germline V gene lookup returns CDR1 MGHRA and CDR2 YSYEKL. CDR3 loop: CASSQELNSGGDRQETQYF. For the CDR3, the DNA is TGCGCCAGCAGCCAAGAGCTAAATAGCGGGGGGGATCGCCAAGAGACCCAGTACTTC.

The genes are TRBV7-9 and TRBJ1-1; D is undetermined. With 0 bases removed from V and 7 bases from J, the gap between germline ends came to 6 bases. Germline CDR1 reads SEHNR; CDR2 reads FQNEAQ (reference sequence). CDR3 length equals 12 residues. The CDR3 is CASSLAPVEAFF. The CDR3 bases are TGTGCCAGCAGCTTAGCGCCGGTTGAAGCTTTCTTT.

The rearrangement uses TRBV10-3 and TRBJ2-7, with 8 bases matching TRBD1. The germline CDR1 and CDR2 sequences are ENHRY and SYGVKD. Germline trimming cut 7 bases from V and 0 bases from J; bases unmatched to any gene: 2. The CDR3 is made up of 13 amino acids. DNA for the CDR3: TGTGCCATCACGCAGGGGGCCTCCTACGAGCAGTACTTC. Residues: CAITQGASYEQYF.

The chain combines TRBV7-9 with TRBJ2-3, with 14 bases matching TRBD2. J lost 2 bases, V lost 2 bases, and 3 bases had no gene match. CDR1 is SEHNR and CDR2 is FQNEAQ in the germline V gene (reference sequence). CDR3 length equals 17 residues. The chain's CDR3 is CASSLQTSGGVTDTQYF. The CDR3 DNA sequence: TGTGCCAGCAGCTTACAGACTAGCGGGGGGGTCACAGATACGCAGTATTTT.

The J gene is TRBJ1-1, the V gene TRBV5-6; 7 bases map to TRBD1. The CDR3 has 13 residues. The ends lost 1 base at V and 6 bases at J; junction bases unmatched: 3. Germline V lookup: CDR1 SGHDT, CDR2 YYEEEE. The CDR3 DNA reads as TGTGCCAGCAGCTTGATCGGACAGGCTGAAGCTTTCTTT. Translating gives CASSLIGQAEAFF.